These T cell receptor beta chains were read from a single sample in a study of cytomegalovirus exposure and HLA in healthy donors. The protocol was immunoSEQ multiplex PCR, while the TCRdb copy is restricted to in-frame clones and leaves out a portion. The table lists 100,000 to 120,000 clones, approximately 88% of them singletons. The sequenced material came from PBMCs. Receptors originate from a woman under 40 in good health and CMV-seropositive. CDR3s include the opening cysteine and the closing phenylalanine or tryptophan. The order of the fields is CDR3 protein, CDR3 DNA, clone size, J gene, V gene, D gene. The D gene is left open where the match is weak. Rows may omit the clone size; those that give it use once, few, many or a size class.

CDR3aa: CASRARDRRNQPQHF; CDR3nt: TGTGCCAGCAGGGCCCGGGACAGGAGAAATCAGCCCCAGCATTTT; abundance: .; j_gene: TRBJ1-5; v_gene: TRBV21-1; d_gene: .
CDR3aa: CASRGAGGLDTQYF; CDR3nt: TGTGCCAGCAGAGGAGCGGGGGGACTAGATACGCAGTATTTT; abundance: .; j_gene: TRBJ2-3; v_gene: TRBV2; d_gene: TRBD2
CDR3aa: CASSSTSGGGTDTQYF; CDR3nt: TGTGCCAGCAGCTCAACTAGCGGGGGTGGCACAGATACGCAGTATTTT; abundance: .; j_gene: TRBJ2-3; v_gene: TRBV7-9; d_gene: TRBD2
CDR3aa: CASSAWGGLNTEAFF; CDR3nt: TGTGCCAGCTCAGCGTGGGGGGGTCTTAACACTGAAGCTTTCTTT; abundance: .; j_gene: TRBJ1-1; v_gene: TRBV18; d_gene: .
CDR3aa: CASSEGASGHTGELFF; CDR3nt: TGTGCCAGTAGTGAAGGGGCTAGCGGACACACCGGGGAGCTGTTTTTT; abundance: .; j_gene: TRBJ2-2; v_gene: TRBV19; d_gene: TRBD2
CDR3aa: CASSQFGTANQPQHF; CDR3nt: TGTGCCAGCAGCCAATTTGGGACAGCTAATCAGCCCCAGCATTTT; abundance: .; j_gene: TRBJ1-5; v_gene: TRBV28; d_gene: TRBD1
CDR3aa: CASSLATRRTDTQYF; CDR3nt: TGTGCCAGCAGCTTAGCGACTAGACGTACAGATACGCAGTATTTT; abundance: .; j_gene: TRBJ2-3; v_gene: TRBV7-2; d_gene: .
CDR3aa: CASSDGQGYSYGYTF; CDR3nt: TGTGCCAGCAGTGACGGACAGGGTTATTCCTATGGCTACACCTTC; abundance: .; j_gene: TRBJ1-2; v_gene: TRBV6-6; d_gene: TRBD1
CDR3aa: CASSWGRGEQYF; CDR3nt: TGTGCCAGCAGCTGGGGCAGGGGCGAGCAGTACTTC; abundance: .; j_gene: TRBJ2-7; v_gene: TRBV5-6; d_gene: .
CDR3aa: CASSPGPGRSWEQYF; CDR3nt: TGTGCCAGCAGTCCCGGACCGGGGAGGTCCTGGGAGCAGTACTTC; abundance: .; j_gene: TRBJ2-7; v_gene: TRBV28; d_gene: .
CDR3aa: CSVEASSYEQYF; CDR3nt: TGCAGCGTTGAGGCTAGCTCCTACGAGCAGTACTTC; abundance: .; j_gene: TRBJ2-7; v_gene: TRBV29-1; d_gene: .
CDR3aa: CSVALASTDTQYF; CDR3nt: TGCAGCGTTGCTCTAGCGAGCACAGATACGCAGTATTTT; abundance: .; j_gene: TRBJ2-3; v_gene: TRBV29-1; d_gene: .
CDR3aa: CASSRSGDYGYTF; CDR3nt: TGTGCCAGCAGTCGATCGGGAGACTATGGCTACACCTTC; abundance: .; j_gene: TRBJ1-2; v_gene: TRBV5-8; d_gene: .
CDR3aa: CASSPGQGADTIYF; CDR3nt: TGTGCCAGCAGCCCTGGGCAGGGGGCGGACACCATATATTTT; abundance: few; j_gene: TRBJ1-3; v_gene: TRBV7-6; d_gene: TRBD1
CDR3aa: CATSRREAGESQPQHF; CDR3nt: TGTGCCACCAGCAGACGGGAGGCAGGGGAAAGTCAGCCCCAGCATTTT; abundance: .; j_gene: TRBJ1-5; v_gene: TRBV15; d_gene: .
CDR3aa: CASSQGQGAGYGYTF; CDR3nt: TGCGCCAGCAGCCAAGGTCAGGGGGCGGGGTATGGCTACACCTTC; abundance: .; j_gene: TRBJ1-2; v_gene: TRBV4-3; d_gene: TRBD1
CDR3aa: CASSLAGTANEKLFF; CDR3nt: TGTGCCAGCAGCTTGGCCGGGACAGCAAATGAAAAACTGTTTTTT; abundance: once; j_gene: TRBJ1-4; v_gene: TRBV5-6; d_gene: TRBD1
CDR3aa: CATRAARNTGELFF; CDR3nt: TGTGCCACCAGGGCCGCTCGGAACACCGGGGAGCTGTTTTTT; abundance: once; j_gene: TRBJ2-2; v_gene: TRBV15; d_gene: .
CDR3aa: CASTRKYGGLRNQPQHF; CDR3nt: TGTGCCAGCACCCGAAAATATGGGGGACTTAGGAATCAGCCCCAGCATTTT; abundance: .; j_gene: TRBJ1-5; v_gene: TRBV28; d_gene: .
CDR3aa: CASSLGPPHSPLHF; CDR3nt: TGTGCCAGCAGCTTAGGGCCTCCCCATTCACCCCTCCACTTT; abundance: .; j_gene: TRBJ1-6; v_gene: TRBV7-9; d_gene: .
CDR3aa: CSAWTGGAYGYTF; CDR3nt: TGCAGCGCTTGGACAGGGGGCGCCTATGGCTACACCTTC; abundance: .; j_gene: TRBJ1-2; v_gene: TRBV29-1; d_gene: TRBD1
CDR3aa: CASSSTGVEQYF; CDR3nt: TGTGCCAGCAGCTCAACAGGGGTCGAGCAGTACTTC; abundance: .; j_gene: TRBJ2-7; v_gene: TRBV5-6; d_gene: TRBD1
CDR3aa: CASSPGGEQYF; CDR3nt: TGTGCCAGCAGCCCAGGGGGCGAGCAGTACTTC; abundance: once; j_gene: TRBJ2-7; v_gene: TRBV9; d_gene: TRBD1
CDR3aa: CASSQAVYNEQFF; CDR3nt: TGTGCCAGCAGCCAAGCAGTATACAATGAGCAGTTCTTC; abundance: .; j_gene: TRBJ2-1; v_gene: TRBV4-2; d_gene: .
CDR3aa: CASSQDWTSGRDTQYF; CDR3nt: TGCGCCAGCAGCCAAGACTGGACTAGCGGGCGTGATACGCAGTATTTT; abundance: .; j_gene: TRBJ2-3; v_gene: TRBV4-3; d_gene: TRBD2
CDR3aa: CASRATNGLRGYTF; CDR3nt: TGTGCCAGCAGAGCCACAAACGGGTTAAGGGGCTACACCTTC; abundance: few; j_gene: TRBJ1-2; v_gene: TRBV2; d_gene: .
CDR3aa: CASIRDSYNEQFF; CDR3nt: TGTGCCAGCATCCGGGACAGCTACAATGAGCAGTTCTTC; abundance: .; j_gene: TRBJ2-1; v_gene: TRBV28; d_gene: TRBD1
CDR3aa: CASSLEQMNTEAFF; CDR3nt: TGTGCCAGCAGCCTGGAACAGATGAACACTGAAGCTTTCTTT; abundance: .; j_gene: TRBJ1-1; v_gene: TRBV5-4; d_gene: .
CDR3aa: CASSQLGSYNEQFF; CDR3nt: TGTGCCAGCAGTCAACTCGGCTCCTACAATGAGCAGTTCTTC; abundance: .; j_gene: TRBJ2-1; v_gene: TRBV6-6; d_gene: .
CDR3aa: CASSRGQYNSPLHF; CDR3nt: TGTGCCAGCAGCAGGGGACAGTATAATTCACCCCTCCACTTT; abundance: .; j_gene: TRBJ1-6; v_gene: TRBV5-6; d_gene: TRBD1
CDR3aa: CASSQERPHNEQFF; CDR3nt: TGTGCCAGCAGCCAAGAGCGGCCCCACAATGAGCAGTTCTTC; abundance: .; j_gene: TRBJ2-1; v_gene: TRBV4-2; d_gene: .
CDR3aa: CASRVYGDSRRYEQYF; CDR3nt: TGCGCCAGCCGCGTTTACGGGGACAGTCGCCGCTACGAGCAGTACTTC; abundance: .; j_gene: TRBJ2-7; v_gene: TRBV5-1; d_gene: TRBD1
CDR3aa: CASARGRRGVEETQYF; CDR3nt: TGTGCTAGTGCCCGAGGCAGGCGGGGTGTCGAAGAGACCCAGTACTTC; abundance: .; j_gene: TRBJ2-5; v_gene: TRBV12-5; d_gene: .
CDR3aa: CASSLGASGGGTQYF; CDR3nt: TGTGCCAGCAGCTTAGGAGCTAGCGGGGGTGGGACCCAGTACTTC; abundance: .; j_gene: TRBJ2-5; v_gene: TRBV7-2; d_gene: TRBD2
CDR3aa: CASSERGRGLGDYGYTF; CDR3nt: TGTGCCAGCAGTGAACGGGGGAGAGGGCTGGGGGACTATGGCTACACCTTC; abundance: .; j_gene: TRBJ1-2; v_gene: TRBV2; d_gene: .
CDR3aa: CASLSRGGHEQFF; CDR3nt: TGTGCCAGCTTATCCCGGGGGGGGCATGAGCAGTTCTTC; abundance: .; j_gene: TRBJ2-1; v_gene: TRBV25-1; d_gene: TRBD2
CDR3aa: CASSANTNEQFF; CDR3nt: TGTGCCAGCAGCGCCAACACCAATGAGCAGTTCTTC; abundance: .; j_gene: TRBJ2-1; v_gene: TRBV5-6; d_gene: .
CDR3aa: CASSQGDYRFF; CDR3nt: TGTGCCAGCAGCCAAGGGGACTACCGATTCTTC; abundance: .; j_gene: TRBJ2-1; v_gene: TRBV4-2; d_gene: TRBD2
CDR3aa: CASSVEGVRNQPQHF; CDR3nt: TGTGCCAGCAGCGTAGAGGGGGTCCGCAATCAGCCCCAGCATTTT; abundance: .; j_gene: TRBJ1-5; v_gene: TRBV9; d_gene: .
CDR3aa: CASSPITMTANTEAFF; CDR3nt: TGTGCCAGCTCACCTATTACCATGACAGCCAACACTGAAGCTTTCTTT; abundance: .; j_gene: TRBJ1-1; v_gene: TRBV18; d_gene: .
CDR3aa: CASLGLGRGRPEQFF; CDR3nt: TGTGCCAGTCTGGGGCTAGGCAGGGGGCGCCCTGAGCAGTTCTTC; abundance: .; j_gene: TRBJ2-1; v_gene: TRBV2; d_gene: TRBD1
CDR3aa: CSARDSRTQYF; CDR3nt: TGCAGTGCTAGGGACTCGCGTACGCAGTATTTT; abundance: .; j_gene: TRBJ2-3; v_gene: TRBV20-1; d_gene: .
CDR3aa: CASSQDRSGNYGYTF; CDR3nt: TGCGCCAGCAGCCAAGATAGGTCAGGGAACTATGGCTACACCTTC; abundance: .; j_gene: TRBJ1-2; v_gene: TRBV4-3; d_gene: .
CDR3aa: CASSIKRRKNIQYF; CDR3nt: TGTGCCAGTAGTATAAAGCGACGGAAAAACATTCAGTACTTC; abundance: once; j_gene: TRBJ2-4; v_gene: TRBV19; d_gene: .
CDR3aa: CASSLGEAEWSIDTQYF; CDR3nt: TGTGCCAGCAGCTTAGGGGAAGCGGAGTGGAGCATAGATACGCAGTATTTT; abundance: .; j_gene: TRBJ2-3; v_gene: TRBV7-9; d_gene: .
CDR3aa: CASSQGTGTDTQYF; CDR3nt: TGCGCCAGCAGCCAAGGGACAGGCACAGATACGCAGTATTTT; abundance: .; j_gene: TRBJ2-3; v_gene: TRBV5-1; d_gene: TRBD1
CDR3aa: CASSQAGTGGYGYTF; CDR3nt: TGTGCCAGCAGCCAAGCCGGGACAGGGGGCTATGGCTACACCTTC; abundance: once; j_gene: TRBJ1-2; v_gene: TRBV4-2; d_gene: TRBD1